This T cell receptor beta chain was sequenced for a study of T cells in Graves' hyperthyroidism and ophthalmopathy. This clonotype was counted only a few times. With 6 bases removed from V and 7 bases from J, the gap between germline ends came to 7 bases. This CDR3 is built from 11 residues. Germline loops: CDR1 MNHNS, CDR2 SASEGT. RNA transcripts gave rise to amplified TCR beta CDR3 regions. The TCR CDR3 first-round RT-PCR relied on the HTBI primer set. One entry per CDR3 protein results from TCRdb running MiXCR on the multiplex PCR reads. The profile shows about 420,000 distinct CDR3 sequences, approximately 14% of them singletons.

The J gene is TRBJ1-5, the V gene TRBV6-1; D remains unclear. The clonotype originates from a woman aged 18-35 years with Graves' hyperthyroidism. The sequenced sample consisted of blood. The CDR3 spells CASRREQPQHF. The CDR3 nucleotides are TGTGCCAGCAGGCGAGAGCAGCCCCAGCATTTT.